The sequence of this TCR beta chain was determined in a study of T cells in Graves' hyperthyroidism and ophthalmopathy. Amplification of TCR beta CDR3 regions used RNA as the template. With the HTBI primer set, the TCR CDR3 went through a first round of RT-PCR. TCRdb independently ran MiXCR on the multiplex PCR reads; one entry per CDR3 protein. The sample yields over 700,000 distinct CDR3 sequences, about 38% seen once. Uncontrolled infections, other autoimmune diseases, pregnancy or lactation led to exclusion of patients. Specimen: blood. The source is a man younger than 30 with Graves' hyperthyroidism.

CDR3 DNA: TGTGCCAGCAGCTTAGAGACAAGCGATGAAGCTTTCTTT. Translation: CASSLETSDEAFF. The chain carries TRBV5-6 and TRBJ1-1; D is uncertain. CDR1 is SGHDT, CDR2 YYEEEE, per germline. The CDR3 is 13 amino acids. V lost 2 bases and J lost 7, with 12 bases in between.